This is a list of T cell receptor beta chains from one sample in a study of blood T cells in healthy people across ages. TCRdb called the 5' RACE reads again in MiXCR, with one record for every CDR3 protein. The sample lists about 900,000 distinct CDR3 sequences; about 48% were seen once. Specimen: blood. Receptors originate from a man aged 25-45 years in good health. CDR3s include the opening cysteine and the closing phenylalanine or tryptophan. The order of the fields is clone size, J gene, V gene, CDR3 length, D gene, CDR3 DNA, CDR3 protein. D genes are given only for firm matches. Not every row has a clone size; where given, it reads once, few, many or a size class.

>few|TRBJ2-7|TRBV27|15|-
TGTGCCAGCAGTTTTTCTGCCGGGACCTCCTACGAGCAGTACTTC
CASSFSAGTSYEQYF
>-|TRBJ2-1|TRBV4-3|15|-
TGCGCCAGCAGCCAAGACAAGGGCTTAAACAATGAGCAGTTCTTC
CASSQDKGLNNEQFF
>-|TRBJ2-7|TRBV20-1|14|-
TGCAGTGCTAAACCGCGGCAAGGGACCTACGAGCAGTACTTC
CSAKPRQGTYEQYF
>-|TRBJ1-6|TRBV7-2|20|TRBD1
TGTGCCAGCAGCTTAGCGCATCTCAGGGGGCCAATCTCCTATAATTCACCCCTCCACTTT
CASSLAHLRGPISYNSPLHF
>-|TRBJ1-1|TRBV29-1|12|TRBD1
TGCAGCGTTGGACAGGGGGCGGCTGAAGCTTTCTTT
CSVGQGAAEAFF
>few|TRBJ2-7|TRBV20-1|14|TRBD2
TGCAGTGCTGTTAGCGGGGGGACCTCCTACGAGCAGTACTTC
CSAVSGGTSYEQYF
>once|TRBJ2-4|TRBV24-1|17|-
TGTGCCACCAGTGATCCGACCGAAAGCGGGGCCAAAAACATTCAGTACTTC
CATSDPTESGAKNIQYF
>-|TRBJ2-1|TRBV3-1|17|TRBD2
TGTGCCAGCAGCCAAGTATACCTAGCGGGGGGACTTAATGAGCAGTTCTTC
CASSQVYLAGGLNEQFF
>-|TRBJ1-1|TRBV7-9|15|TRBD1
TGTGCCAGCAGCAATACAGGGGGCCCGAACACTGAAGCTTTCTTT
CASSNTGGPNTEAFF
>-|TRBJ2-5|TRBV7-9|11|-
TGTGCCAGCACTGTTGGGGAGACCCAGTACTTC
CASTVGETQYF
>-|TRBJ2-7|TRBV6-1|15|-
TGTGCCAGCAAAAATGACAGGTCTGCAAGGGGGGCCCAGTACTTC
CASKNDRSARGAQYF
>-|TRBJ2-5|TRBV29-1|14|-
TGCAGCGTTCAGCAGCGGCTAGCGACGGAGACCCAGTACTTC
CSVQQRLATETQYF
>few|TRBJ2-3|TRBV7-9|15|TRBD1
TGTGCCAGCAGCCCGGACAGGGGCCACACAGATACGCAGTATTTT
CASSPDRGHTDTQYF
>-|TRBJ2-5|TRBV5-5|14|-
TGTGCCAGCAGCACAGAAACAGGGATAGAGACCCAGTACTTC
CASSTETGIETQYF
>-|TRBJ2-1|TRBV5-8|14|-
TGTGCCAGCAGCTTAAGGACAGAGGGCAGTGAGCAGTTCTTC
CASSLRTEGSEQFF
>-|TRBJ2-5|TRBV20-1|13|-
TGCAGTGCTAGCGTAGGCGGACGAGAGACCCAGTACTTC
CSASVGGRETQYF
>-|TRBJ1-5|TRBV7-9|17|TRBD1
TGTGCCAGCAGCTTAGTCTCCGGGACAGGGGGAGGTCAGCCCCAGCATTTT
CASSLVSGTGGGQPQHF
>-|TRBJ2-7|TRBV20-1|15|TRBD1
TGCAGTGCTCCCCTAAGGACAGGGAGGCACTACGAGCAGTACTTC
CSAPLRTGRHYEQYF
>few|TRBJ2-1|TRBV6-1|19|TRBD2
TGTGCCAGCAGTGAAGCATCAATACGGCCCTCGGGAGGATACAATGAGCAGTTCTTC
CASSEASIRPSGGYNEQFF
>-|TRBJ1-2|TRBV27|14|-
TGTGCCAGCACTCCCACGGGGGGGGTAGATGGCTACACCTTC
CASTPTGGVDGYTF
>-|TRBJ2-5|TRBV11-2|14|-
TGTGCCAGCAGCGCCCCGGTCGGCGAGCGAGAGCAGTACTTC
CASSAPVGEREQYF
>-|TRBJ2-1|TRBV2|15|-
TGTGCCAGCAGTGAGTCGGACGCCGCCTACAATGAGCAGTTCTTC
CASSESDAAYNEQFF
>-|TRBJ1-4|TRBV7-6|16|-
TGTGCCAGCAGCTTAATGGTTGCTCGGGGTACTGAAAAACTGTTTTTT
CASSLMVARGTEKLFF
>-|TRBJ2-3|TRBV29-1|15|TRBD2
TGCAGCGTTGAAGAAGCGGGGGCGCACACAGATACGCAGTATTTT
CSVEEAGAHTDTQYF
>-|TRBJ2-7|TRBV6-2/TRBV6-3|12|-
TGTGCCAGCAGTTACCCGACGCACGAGCAGTACTTC
CASSYPTHEQYF
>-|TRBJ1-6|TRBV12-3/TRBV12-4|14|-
TGTGCCAGCAGTTTTCGGAGGGGTCATTCACCCCTCCACTTT
CASSFRRGHSPLHF
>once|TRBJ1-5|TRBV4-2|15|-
TGTGCCAGCAGCCAAGACCCAGCGGCAAATCAGCCCCAGCATTTT
CASSQDPAANQPQHF
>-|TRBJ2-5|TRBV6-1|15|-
TGTGCCAGCAACCCTGTGGCAGGGGCACAGGAGACCCAGTACTTC
CASNPVAGAQETQYF
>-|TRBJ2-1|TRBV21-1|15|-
TGTGCCAGCAGCGAGGGACACGGGGGGCCCAATGAGCAGTTCTTC
CASSEGHGGPNEQFF
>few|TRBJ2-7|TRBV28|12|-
TGTGCCAGCAGGGGGGAGTTCTACGAGCAGTACTTC
CASRGEFYEQYF
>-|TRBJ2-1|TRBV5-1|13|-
TGCGCCAGCAGGCCTATATCTGTAGATGAGCAGTTCTTC
CASRPISVDEQFF
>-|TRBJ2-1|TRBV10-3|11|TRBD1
TGTGCCATGGCAGGGGGCCATGAGCAGTTCTTC
CAMAGGHEQFF
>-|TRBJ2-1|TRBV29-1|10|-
TGCAGCGTTCAGCAGGGTGAGCAGTTCTTC
CSVQQGEQFF
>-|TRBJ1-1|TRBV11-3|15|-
TGTGCCAGCAGCTTGACCCGGGCTTGGGACACTGAAGCTTTCTTT
CASSLTRAWDTEAFF
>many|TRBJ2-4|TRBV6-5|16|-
TGTGCCAGCAGTTACTCTTGGGGGGGCCGGAACCCCATTCAGTACTTC
CASSYSWGGRNPIQYF
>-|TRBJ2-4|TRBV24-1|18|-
TGTGCCACCAGTGATTCGCACACACCGGGGGCGTCCAAAAACATTCAGTACTTC
CATSDSHTPGASKNIQYF
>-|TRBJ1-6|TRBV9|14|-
TGTGCCAGCAGCGTAGAACAGACCGATTCACCCCTCCACTTT
CASSVEQTDSPLHF
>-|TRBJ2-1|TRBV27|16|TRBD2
TGTGCCAGCAGCTATCGGGGGGGGGAGGTCTACAATGAGCAGTTCTTC
CASSYRGGEVYNEQFF
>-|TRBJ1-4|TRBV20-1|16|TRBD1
TGCAGTGCTAGAGAAGACAGGGGTGCAACTAATGAAAAACTGTTTTTT
CSAREDRGATNEKLFF
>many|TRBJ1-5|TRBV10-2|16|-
TGCGCCAGCAGTGAGGCGACAGGACGTAGCAATCAGCCCCAGCATTTT
CASSEATGRSNQPQHF
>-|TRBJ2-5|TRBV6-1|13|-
TGTGCCAGCAGTGCTGGGACCCAAGAGACCCAGTACTTC
CASSAGTQETQYF
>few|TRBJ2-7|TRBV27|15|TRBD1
TGTGCCAGCAGTTTATGGGCAGGGGGCTCGTACGAGCAGTACTTC
CASSLWAGGSYEQYF
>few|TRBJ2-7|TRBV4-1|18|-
TGCGCCAGCAGCCCCTCAGAGGGGATCCCGGGCTCATCCTACGAGCAGTACTTC
CASSPSEGIPGSSYEQYF
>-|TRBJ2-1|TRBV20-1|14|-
TGCAGTGCTCGCGGTGGGGGGTGGTACAATGAGCAGTTCTTC
CSARGGGWYNEQFF
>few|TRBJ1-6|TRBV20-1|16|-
TGCAGTGCTATTCTGCCTCTGGGGGGAGGGAATTCACCCCTCCACTTT
CSAILPLGGGNSPLHF
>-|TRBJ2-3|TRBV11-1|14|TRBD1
TGTGCCAGCAGCTCACAGGGGATCGCAGATACGCAGTATTTT
CASSSQGIADTQYF
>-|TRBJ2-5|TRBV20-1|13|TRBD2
TGCAGGCCAGTAGCGGGAGTTACCGAGACCCAGTACTTC
CRPVAGVTETQYF
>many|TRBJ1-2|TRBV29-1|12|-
TGCAGCGTTGCCACAAGGGGGGAAGGCTACACCTTC
CSVATRGEGYTF
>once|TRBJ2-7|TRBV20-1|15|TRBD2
TGCAGTGCTAGAGAATTGGGGGGGGATTCCTACGAGCAGTACTTC
CSARELGGDSYEQYF
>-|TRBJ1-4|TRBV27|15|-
TGTGCCAGCAGTCCCCTAGGGGGGGAGGGTGAAAAACTGTTTTTT
CASSPLGGEGEKLFF
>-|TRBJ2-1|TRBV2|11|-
TGTGCCAGCAGTGAAGTTAATGAGCAGTTCTTC
CASSEVNEQFF
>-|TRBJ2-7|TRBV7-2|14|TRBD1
TGTGCCAGCACCCCGGGACAGGGATTTACCGAGCAGTACTTC
CASTPGQGFTEQYF
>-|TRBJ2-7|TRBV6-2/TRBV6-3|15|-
TGTGCCAGCAGTTTCTTCAGGGTCGGCGCGTACGAGCAGTACTTC
CASSFFRVGAYEQYF